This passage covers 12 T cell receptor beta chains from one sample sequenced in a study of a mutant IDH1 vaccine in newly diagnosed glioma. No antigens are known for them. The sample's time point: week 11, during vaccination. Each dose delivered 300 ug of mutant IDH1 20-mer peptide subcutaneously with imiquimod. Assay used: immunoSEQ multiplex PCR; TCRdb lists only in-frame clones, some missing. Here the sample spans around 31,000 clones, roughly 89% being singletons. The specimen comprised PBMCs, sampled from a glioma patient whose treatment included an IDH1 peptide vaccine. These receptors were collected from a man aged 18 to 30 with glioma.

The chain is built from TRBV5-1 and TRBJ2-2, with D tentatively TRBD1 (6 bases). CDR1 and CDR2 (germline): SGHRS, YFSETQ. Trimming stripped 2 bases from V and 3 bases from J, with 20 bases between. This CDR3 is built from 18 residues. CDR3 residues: CASSLPGHGGLDTGELFF. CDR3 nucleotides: TGCGCCAGCAGCTTACCGGGACATGGGGGTTTAGACACCGGGGAGCTGTTTTTT.

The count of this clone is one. The DNA of the CDR3 is TGTGCCAGCAGTTTAAAGCGGGACAGGACGACATACGAGCAGTACTTC. It yields the protein CASSLKRDRTTYEQYF. The chain employs TRBV27 and TRBJ2-7; possibly TRBD1 for D (8 bases). Germline CDR1 reads MNHEY; CDR2 reads SMNVEV (reference sequence). The CDR3 is made up of 16 amino acids. Trimming removed 2 bases at V and 4 bases at J, with 18 bases between.

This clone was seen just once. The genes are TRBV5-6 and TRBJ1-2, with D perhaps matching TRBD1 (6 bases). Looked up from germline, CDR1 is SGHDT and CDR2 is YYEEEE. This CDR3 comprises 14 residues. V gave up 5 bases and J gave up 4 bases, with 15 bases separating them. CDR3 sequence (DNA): TGTGCCAGCAGGGGGAGGGGGGAAGGCTATGGCTACACCTTC. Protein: CASRGRGEGYGYTF.

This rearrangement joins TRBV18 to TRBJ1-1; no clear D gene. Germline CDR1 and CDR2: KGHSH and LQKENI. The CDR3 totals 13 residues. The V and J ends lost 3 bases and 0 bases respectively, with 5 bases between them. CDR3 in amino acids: CASSPQMNTEAFF. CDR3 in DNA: TGTGCCAGCTCACCTCAGATGAACACTGAAGCTTTCTTT.

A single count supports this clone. The CDR3 DNA reads TGTGCCAGCAGCTTAGGACAGGGGGCGAATCAGCCCCAGCATTTT. Translation: CASSLGQGANQPQHF. The genes are TRBV7-2 and TRBJ1-5, with TRBD1 identical over 10 bases. V was pared by 1 base and J by 4 bases, with 1 base of the junction left unmatched. Germline CDR1 SGHTA, CDR2 FQGNSA. CDR3 length: 15 residues.

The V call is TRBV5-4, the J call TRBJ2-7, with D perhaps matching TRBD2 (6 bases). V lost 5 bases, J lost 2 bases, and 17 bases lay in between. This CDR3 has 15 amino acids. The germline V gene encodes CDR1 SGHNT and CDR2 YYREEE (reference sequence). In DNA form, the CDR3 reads TGTGCCAGCAGAACCGCGGGGCATCCCACCTACGAGCAGTACTTC. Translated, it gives CASRTAGHPTYEQYF.

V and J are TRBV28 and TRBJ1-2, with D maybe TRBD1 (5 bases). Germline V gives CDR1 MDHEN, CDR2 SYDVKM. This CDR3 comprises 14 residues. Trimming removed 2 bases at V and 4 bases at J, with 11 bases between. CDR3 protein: CASSLGGGGYGYTF. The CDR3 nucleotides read TGTGCCAGCAGTTTAGGGGGGGGAGGCTATGGCTACACCTTC.

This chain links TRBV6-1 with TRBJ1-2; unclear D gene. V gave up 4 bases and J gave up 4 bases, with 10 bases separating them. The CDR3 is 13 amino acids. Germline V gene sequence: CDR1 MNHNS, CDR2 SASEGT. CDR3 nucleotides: TGTGCCAGCAGTGGAGAGTGGGGCTATGGCTACACCTTC. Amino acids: CASSGEWGYGYTF.

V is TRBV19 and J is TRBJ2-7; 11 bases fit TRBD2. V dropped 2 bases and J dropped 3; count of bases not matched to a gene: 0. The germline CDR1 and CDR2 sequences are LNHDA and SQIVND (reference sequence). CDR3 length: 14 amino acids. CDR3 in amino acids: CASSITSGSYEQYF. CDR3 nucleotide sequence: TGTGCCAGTAGTATAACTAGCGGGAGCTACGAGCAGTACTTC.

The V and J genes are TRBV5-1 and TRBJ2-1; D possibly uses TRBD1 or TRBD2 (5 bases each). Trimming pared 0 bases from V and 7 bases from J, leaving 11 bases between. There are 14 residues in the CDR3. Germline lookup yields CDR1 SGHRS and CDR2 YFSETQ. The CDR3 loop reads CASSLGQGRNEQFF. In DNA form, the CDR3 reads TGCGCCAGCAGCTTGGGGCAGGGACGGAATGAGCAGTTCTTC.

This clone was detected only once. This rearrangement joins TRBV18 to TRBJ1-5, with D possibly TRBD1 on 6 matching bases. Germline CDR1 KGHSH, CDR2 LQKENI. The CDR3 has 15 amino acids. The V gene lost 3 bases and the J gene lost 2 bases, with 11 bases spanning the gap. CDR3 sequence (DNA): TGTGCCAGCTCACCGCGACAGGAGCGCAATCAGCCCCAGCATTTT. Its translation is CASSPRQERNQPQHF.

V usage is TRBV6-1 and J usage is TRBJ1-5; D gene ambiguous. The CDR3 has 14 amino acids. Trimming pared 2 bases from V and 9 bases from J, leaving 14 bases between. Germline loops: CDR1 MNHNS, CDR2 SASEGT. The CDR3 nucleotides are TGTGCCAGCAGTGAATTGGCGGGCCCACGGCCCCAGCATTTT. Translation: CASSELAGPRPQHF.